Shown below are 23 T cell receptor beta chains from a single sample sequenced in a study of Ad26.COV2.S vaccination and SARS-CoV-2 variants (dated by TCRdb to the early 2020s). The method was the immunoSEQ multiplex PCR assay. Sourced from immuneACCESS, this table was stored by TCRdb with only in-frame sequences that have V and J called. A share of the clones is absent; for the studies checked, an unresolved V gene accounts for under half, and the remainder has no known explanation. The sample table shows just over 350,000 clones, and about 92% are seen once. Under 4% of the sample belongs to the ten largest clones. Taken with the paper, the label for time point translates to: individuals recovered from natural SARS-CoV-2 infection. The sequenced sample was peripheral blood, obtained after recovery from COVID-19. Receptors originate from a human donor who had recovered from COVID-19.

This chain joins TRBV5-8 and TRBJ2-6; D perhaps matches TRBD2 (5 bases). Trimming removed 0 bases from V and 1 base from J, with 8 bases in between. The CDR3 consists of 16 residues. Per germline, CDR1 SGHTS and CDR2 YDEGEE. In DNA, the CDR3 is TGTGCCAGCAGCTTGGAGTCGGGGTCTGGGGCCAACGTCCTGACTTTC. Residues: CASSLESGSGANVLTF.

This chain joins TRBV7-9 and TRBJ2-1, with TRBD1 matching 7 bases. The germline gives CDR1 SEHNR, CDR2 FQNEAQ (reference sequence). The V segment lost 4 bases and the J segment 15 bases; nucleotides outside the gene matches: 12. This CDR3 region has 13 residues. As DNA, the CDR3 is TGTGCCAGCAGCTCCCCCATTGACAGGGCGGCGTTCTTC. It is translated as CASSSPIDRAAFF. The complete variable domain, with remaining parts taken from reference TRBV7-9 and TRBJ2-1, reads DTGVSQNPRHKITKRGQNVTFRCDPISEHNRLYWYRQTLGQGPEFLTYFQNEAQLEKSRLLSDRFSAERPKGSFSTLEIQRTEQGDSAMYLCASSSPIDRAAFFGPGTRLTVL.

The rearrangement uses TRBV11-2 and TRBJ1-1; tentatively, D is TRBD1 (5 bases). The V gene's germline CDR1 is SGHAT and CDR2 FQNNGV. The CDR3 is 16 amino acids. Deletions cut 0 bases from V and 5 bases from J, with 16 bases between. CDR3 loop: CASSLEQDSRLTEAFF. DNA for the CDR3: TGTGCCAGCAGCTTAGAACAGGACTCCAGGTTGACTGAAGCTTTCTTT.

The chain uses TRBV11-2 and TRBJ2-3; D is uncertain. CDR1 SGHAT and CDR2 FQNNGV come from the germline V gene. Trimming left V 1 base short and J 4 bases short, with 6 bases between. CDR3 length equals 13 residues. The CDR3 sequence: CASSLGRADTQYF. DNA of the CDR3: TGTGCCAGCAGCTTAGGGAGAGCAGATACGCAGTATTTT.

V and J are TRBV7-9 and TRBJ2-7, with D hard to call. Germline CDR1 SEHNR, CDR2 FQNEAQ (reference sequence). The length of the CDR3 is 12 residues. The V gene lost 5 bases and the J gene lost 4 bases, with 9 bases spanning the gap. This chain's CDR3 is CASSQTLYEQYF. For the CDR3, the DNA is TGTGCCAGCAGCCAGACCCTTTACGAGCAGTACTTC.

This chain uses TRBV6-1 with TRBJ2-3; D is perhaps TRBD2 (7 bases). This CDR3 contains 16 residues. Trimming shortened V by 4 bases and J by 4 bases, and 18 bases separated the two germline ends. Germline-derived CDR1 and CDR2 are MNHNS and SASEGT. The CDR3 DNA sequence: TGTGCCAGCAGTGCCCATGGCGGGGGCGCATCAGATACGCAGTATTTT. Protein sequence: CASSAHGGGASDTQYF.

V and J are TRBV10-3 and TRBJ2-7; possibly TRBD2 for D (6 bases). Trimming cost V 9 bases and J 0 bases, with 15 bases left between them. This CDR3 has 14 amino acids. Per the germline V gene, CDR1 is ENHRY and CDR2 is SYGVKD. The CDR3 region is CAIRRGPSSYEQYF. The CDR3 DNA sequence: TGTGCCATAAGGCGGGGCCCTAGCTCCTACGAGCAGTACTTC.

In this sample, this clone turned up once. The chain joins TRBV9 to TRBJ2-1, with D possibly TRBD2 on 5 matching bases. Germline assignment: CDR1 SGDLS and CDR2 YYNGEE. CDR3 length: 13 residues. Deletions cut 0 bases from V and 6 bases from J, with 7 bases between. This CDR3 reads CASSVVEGNEQFF. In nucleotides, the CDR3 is TGTGCCAGCAGCGTAGTTGAGGGCAATGAGCAGTTCTTC.

The CDR3 loop is CASSQDGGAGNTIYF. In DNA form, the CDR3 reads TGTGCCAGCAGCCAAGACGGGGGGGCTGGAAACACCATATATTTT. The rearrangement links TRBV3-1 (or the pseudogene TRBV3-2) to TRBJ1-3; possibly TRBD1 for D (5 bases). Trimming stripped 0 bases from V and 2 bases from J, with 8 bases between. Germline V gene data show CDR1 as LGHDT and CDR2 as YNNKEL (reference sequence). This CDR3 has 15 amino acids.

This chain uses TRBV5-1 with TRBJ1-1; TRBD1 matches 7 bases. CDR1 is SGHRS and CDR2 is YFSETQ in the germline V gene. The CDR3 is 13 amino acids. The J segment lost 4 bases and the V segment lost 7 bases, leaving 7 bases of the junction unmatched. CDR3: CASHNRGATEAFF. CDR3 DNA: TGCGCCAGCCATAACAGGGGAGCCACTGAAGCTTTCTTT.

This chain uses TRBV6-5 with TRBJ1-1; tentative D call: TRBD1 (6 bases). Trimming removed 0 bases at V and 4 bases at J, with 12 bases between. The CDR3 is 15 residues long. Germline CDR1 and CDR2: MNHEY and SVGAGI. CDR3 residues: CASSYSRGRGTEAFF. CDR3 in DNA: TGTGCCAGCAGTTACTCCCGGGGGCGGGGCACTGAAGCTTTCTTT.

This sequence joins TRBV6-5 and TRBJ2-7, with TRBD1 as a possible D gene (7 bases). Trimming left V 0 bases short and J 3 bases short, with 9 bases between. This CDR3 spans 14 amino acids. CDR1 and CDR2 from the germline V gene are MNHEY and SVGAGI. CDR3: CASSYSRGVYEQYF. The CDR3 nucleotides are TGTGCCAGCAGTTACTCCAGGGGGGTCTACGAGCAGTACTTC.

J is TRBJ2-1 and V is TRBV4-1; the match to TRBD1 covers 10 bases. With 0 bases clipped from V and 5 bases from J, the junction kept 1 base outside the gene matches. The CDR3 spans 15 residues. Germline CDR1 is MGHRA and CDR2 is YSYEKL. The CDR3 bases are TGCGCCAGCAGCCAAGAGACAGGGGGCCACAATGAGCAGTTCTTC. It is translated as CASSQETGGHNEQFF.

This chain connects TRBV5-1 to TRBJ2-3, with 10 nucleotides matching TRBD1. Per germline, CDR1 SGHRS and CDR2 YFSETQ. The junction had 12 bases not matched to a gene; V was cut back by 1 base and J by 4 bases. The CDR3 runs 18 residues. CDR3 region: CASSLLSSGTGEADTQYF. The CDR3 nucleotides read TGCGCCAGCAGCTTGCTATCCTCCGGGACAGGGGAGGCAGATACGCAGTATTTT. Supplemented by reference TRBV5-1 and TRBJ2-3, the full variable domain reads KAGVTQTPRYLIKTRGQQVTLSCSPISGHRSVSWYQQTPGQGLQFLFEYFSETQRNKGNFPGRFSGRQFSNSRSEMNVSTLELGDSALYLCASSLLSSGTGEADTQYFGPGTRLTVL.

CDR3 nucleotide sequence: TGTGCCAGCACCAAACCTGGGTGGGATACGCAGTATTTT. This gives the protein CASTKPGWDTQYF. This sequence joins TRBV7-8 and TRBJ2-3; D is ambiguous. V lost 7 bases to trimming and J lost 6 bases, with 14 bases between them. Per the germline V gene, CDR1 is SGHVS and CDR2 is FQNEAQ. This CDR3 spans 13 amino acids. Drawing the rest from reference TRBV7-8 and TRBJ2-3, the complete variable domain is GAGVSQSPRYKVAKRGQDVALRCDPISGHVSLFWYQQALGQGPEFLTYFQNEAQLDKSGLPSDRFFAERPEGSVSTLKIQRTQQEDSAVYLCASTKPGWDTQYFGPGTRLTVL.

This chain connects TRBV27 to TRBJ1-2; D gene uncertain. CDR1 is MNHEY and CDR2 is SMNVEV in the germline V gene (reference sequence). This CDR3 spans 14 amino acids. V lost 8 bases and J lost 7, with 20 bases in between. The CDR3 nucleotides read TGTGCCAGCGGGCAGACCTTGCTATCTGGTGGCTACACCTTC. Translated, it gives CASGQTLLSGGYTF.

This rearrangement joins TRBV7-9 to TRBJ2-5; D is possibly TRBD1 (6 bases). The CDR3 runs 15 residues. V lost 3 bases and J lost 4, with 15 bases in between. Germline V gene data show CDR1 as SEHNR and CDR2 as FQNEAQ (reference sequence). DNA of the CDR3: TGTGCCAGCAGCTTGGGCCACAGGGACGGAGAGACCCAGTACTTC. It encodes CASSLGHRDGETQYF.

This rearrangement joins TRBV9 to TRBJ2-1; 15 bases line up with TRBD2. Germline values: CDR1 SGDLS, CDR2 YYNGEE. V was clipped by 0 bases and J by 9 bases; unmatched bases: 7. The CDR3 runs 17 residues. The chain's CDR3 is CASSVGTSGGAKLEQFF. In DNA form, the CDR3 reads TGTGCCAGCAGCGTAGGGACTAGCGGGGGGGCTAAGCTTGAGCAGTTCTTC.

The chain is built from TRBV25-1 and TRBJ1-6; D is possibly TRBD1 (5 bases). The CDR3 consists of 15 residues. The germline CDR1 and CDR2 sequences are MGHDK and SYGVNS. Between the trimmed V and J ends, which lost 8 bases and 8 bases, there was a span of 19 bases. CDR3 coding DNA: TGTGCCAGCGGCCCCCCCGGGTGGGGGGATTCACCCCTCCACTTT. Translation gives CASGPPGWGDSPLHF.

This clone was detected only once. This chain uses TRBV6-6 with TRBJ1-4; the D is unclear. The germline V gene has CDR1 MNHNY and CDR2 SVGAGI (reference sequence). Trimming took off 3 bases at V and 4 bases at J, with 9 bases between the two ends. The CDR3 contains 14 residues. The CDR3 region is CASSYRTLNEKLFF. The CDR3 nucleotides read TGTGCCAGCAGTTATCGGACCCTTAATGAAAAACTGTTTTTT.

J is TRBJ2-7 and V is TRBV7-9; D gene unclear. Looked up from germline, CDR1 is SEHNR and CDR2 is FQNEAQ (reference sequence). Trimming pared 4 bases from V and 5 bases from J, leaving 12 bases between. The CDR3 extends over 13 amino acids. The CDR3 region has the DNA TGTGCCAGCAGCTCCCCGATGCTTGACGAGCAGTACTTC. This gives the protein CASSSPMLDEQYF. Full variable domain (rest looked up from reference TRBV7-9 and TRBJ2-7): DTGVSQNPRHKITKRGQNVTFRCDPISEHNRLYWYRQTLGQGPEFLTYFQNEAQLEKSRLLSDRFSAERPKGSFSTLEIQRTEQGDSAMYLCASSSPMLDEQYFGPGTRLTVT.

For the CDR3, the DNA is TGCGCCAGCAGCCAAGAAGAAGGGGCAGACGAGCAGTACTTC. Protein: CASSQEEGADEQYF. V and J are TRBV4-1 and TRBJ2-7; D is perhaps TRBD1 (5 bases). Germline V gives CDR1 MGHRA, CDR2 YSYEKL. This CDR3 contains 14 residues. V was clipped by 0 bases and J by 5 bases, with 11 bases between them.

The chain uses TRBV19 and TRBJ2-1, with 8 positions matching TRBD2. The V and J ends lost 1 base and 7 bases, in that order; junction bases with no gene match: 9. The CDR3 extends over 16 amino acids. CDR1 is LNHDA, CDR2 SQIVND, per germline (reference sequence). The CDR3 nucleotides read TGTGCCAGTAGTATAGTGGGAGCGGGGGCACTAAATGAGCAGTTCTTC. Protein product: CASSIVGAGALNEQFF.